The 7 T cell receptor beta chains given below trace back to one sample, sequenced in a study of siplizumab effects on memory and regulatory T cells (dated by TCRdb to the late 2010s). Library preparation used the immunoSEQ multiplex PCR assay. This immuneACCESS table, as held by TCRdb, lists in-frame sequences with V and J called but not all clones. Of the missing ones, under half trace to an unresolved V gene in checked studies; the others have no known cause. The sample includes over 85,000 clones, with just under 95% observed a single time. The top ten clonotypes cover 1% to 1.5% of the sample. The sample comprised CD4+ T cells sorted from blood. The receptors were gathered from a human donor in good health.

This clone has just one count. The chain carries TRBV11-2 and TRBJ2-4; D is undetermined. With 2 bases removed from V and 2 bases from J, the gap between germline ends came to 19 bases. This CDR3 is 18 amino acids long. Germline V CDR1 and CDR2: SGHAT, FQNNGV. CDR3: CASSLPRGSWKTKNIQYF. The CDR3 DNA sequence: TGTGCCAGCAGCTTACCCCGAGGTAGCTGGAAGACCAAAAACATTCAGTACTTC.

V is TRBV2 and J is TRBJ1-2, with TRBD1 identical over 9 bases. This CDR3 contains 17 residues. Germline CDR1 and CDR2: SNHLY and FYNNEI. V lost 3 bases, J lost 2 bases, and 10 bases stayed unmatched. CDR3 sequence (DNA): TGTGCCAGCAGTGACTCGATGGACAGGGGATCGAACTATGGCTACACCTTC. Protein product: CASSDSMDRGSNYGYTF.

The chain links TRBV6-5 to TRBJ1-1, with 7 positions matching TRBD1. J was trimmed by 3 bases and V by 5 bases; bases with no gene match: 9. The CDR3 runs 15 residues. The germline gives CDR1 MNHEY, CDR2 SVGAGI. The CDR3 DNA follows: TGTGCCAGCAGTCGGACAGGCTTTGGGTACACTGAAGCTTTCTTT. Translating gives CASSRTGFGYTEAFF.

The J gene is TRBJ1-2, the V gene TRBV4-1, with a tentative D call TRBD1 (5 bases). CDR3 length equals 13 residues. V was trimmed by 2 bases and J by 5 bases, leaving 9 bases between them. CDR1 is MGHRA and CDR2 is YSYEKL in the germline V gene. Written as DNA, the CDR3 is TGCGCCAGCAGCCAACGGGGGGGATATGGCTACACCTTC. Translating it yields CASSQRGGYGYTF.

This chain uses TRBV5-6 with TRBJ1-5; D possibly corresponds to TRBD1 (6 bases). V dropped 5 bases and J dropped 5 bases, with 17 bases sitting between them. This CDR3 is 15 amino acids long. Looked up from germline, CDR1 is SGHDT and CDR2 is YYEEEE. CDR3 DNA sequence: TGTGCCAGCAGAAACTACGACAGGAAGCATCAGCCCCAGCATTTT. Translation: CASRNYDRKHQPQHF.

The chain links TRBV15 to TRBJ2-5; no clear D gene. Trimming removed 5 bases at V and 7 bases at J, with 17 bases between. The V gene's germline CDR1 is LNHNV and CDR2 YYDKDF (reference sequence). The CDR3 is 14 amino acids. This CDR3 is CATSGYGLSPTQYF. CDR3 in DNA: TGTGCCACCAGCGGATACGGCCTTTCCCCGACCCAGTACTTC.

Turning to this clone: One junction end does not reproduce the germline sequence, and a read error may be involved. CDR3 coding DNA: TGTGCCATGAGTGAAACCGGGGAGCTGTTTTTT. It is translated as CAMSETGELFF. The rearrangement uses TRBV10-3 and TRBJ2-2; D remains unclear. The CDR3 has 11 residues. The germline V gene has CDR1 ENHRY and CDR2 SYGVKD.